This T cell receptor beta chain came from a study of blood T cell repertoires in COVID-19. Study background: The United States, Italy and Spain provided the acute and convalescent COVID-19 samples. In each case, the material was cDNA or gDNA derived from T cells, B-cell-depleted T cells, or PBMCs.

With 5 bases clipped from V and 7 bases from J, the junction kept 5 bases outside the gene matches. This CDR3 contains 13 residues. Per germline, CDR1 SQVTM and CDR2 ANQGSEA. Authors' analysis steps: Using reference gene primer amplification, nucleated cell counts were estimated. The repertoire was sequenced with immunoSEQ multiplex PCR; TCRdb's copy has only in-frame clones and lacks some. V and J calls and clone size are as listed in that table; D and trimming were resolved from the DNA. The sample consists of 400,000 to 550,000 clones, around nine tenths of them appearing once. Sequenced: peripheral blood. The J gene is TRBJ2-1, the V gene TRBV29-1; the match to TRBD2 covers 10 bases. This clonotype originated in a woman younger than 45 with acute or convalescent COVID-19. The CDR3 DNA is TGCAGCGTTAGCGGGGGGGCCTGGAATGAGCAGTTCTTC. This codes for CSVSGGAWNEQFF.